The rows below give T cell receptor beta chains drawn from one sample of a study of T cell changes during pregnancy in multiple sclerosis. Repertoires were generated with immunoSEQ multiplex PCR, while TCRdb's copy carries only in-frame clones and drops some. The table has tens of thousands of clones, nearly 90% seen once. Material: CD8+ T cells from peripheral blood mononuclear cells, obtained in the second trimester of pregnancy. These receptors all come from a female donor with multiple sclerosis, enrolled in a pregnancy study. CDR3s leave out the opening cysteine and the closing phenylalanine or tryptophan. D genes are given only for firm matches.

V gene | D gene | CDR3 protein
TRBV29-1 | . | SVGRGDEQY
TRBV5-4 | TRBD1 | ASSSGETGDYGYT
TRBV7-9 | TRBD1 | ASSLHPPTGEGNQPQH
TRBV6-5 | . | ASSPQYGVGNEQF
TRBV28 | TRBD2 | ASSDPGTSHTGELF
TRBV5-1 | . | ASSSRGGDTQY
TRBV5-6 | . | ASSLDRNYNEQF
TRBV2 | . | ASSDGGTETQY
TRBV7-8 | . | ASSLRGYEQY
TRBV9 | . | ASSVAGDTDTQY
TRBV19 | TRBD1 | ASSFLDRGAGYT